This T cell receptor beta chain was sequenced for a study of cytomegalovirus exposure and HLA in healthy donors. Regarding the study as a whole: Among the most significant clusters, several appeared linked to common viral pathogens in a later analysis.

The V end lost 4 bases, the J end lost 6 bases, and 12 bases lay between the germline ends. The V gene's germline CDR1 is MDHEN and CDR2 SYDVKM. CDR3 length: 14 residues. Both 60 Vbeta primers and 13 Jbeta primers went into the PCR. In the original processing: In a later analysis, the count reached tens of millions of unique TCR beta chains, with roughly 9.9 million shared. Assay used: immunoSEQ multiplex PCR; TCRdb lists only in-frame clones, some missing. V, J and clone size reflect that table, while D and trimming were determined from the DNA. This sample has some 110,000 clones; 60% to 80% occur once, and the top ten carry about 16%. Notes on this clone: Its antigen remains unknown.

The sample consisted of PBMCs. This chain connects TRBV28 to TRBJ2-2, with a weak D call TRBD2 (6 bases). The TCR sequence derives from a man aged 50 to 59 in good health and CMV-seropositive. The CDR3 DNA follows: TGTGCCAGCAGTTCAGATTGGGGGGCCGGGGAGCTGTTTTTT. It translates to CASSSDWGAGELFF.